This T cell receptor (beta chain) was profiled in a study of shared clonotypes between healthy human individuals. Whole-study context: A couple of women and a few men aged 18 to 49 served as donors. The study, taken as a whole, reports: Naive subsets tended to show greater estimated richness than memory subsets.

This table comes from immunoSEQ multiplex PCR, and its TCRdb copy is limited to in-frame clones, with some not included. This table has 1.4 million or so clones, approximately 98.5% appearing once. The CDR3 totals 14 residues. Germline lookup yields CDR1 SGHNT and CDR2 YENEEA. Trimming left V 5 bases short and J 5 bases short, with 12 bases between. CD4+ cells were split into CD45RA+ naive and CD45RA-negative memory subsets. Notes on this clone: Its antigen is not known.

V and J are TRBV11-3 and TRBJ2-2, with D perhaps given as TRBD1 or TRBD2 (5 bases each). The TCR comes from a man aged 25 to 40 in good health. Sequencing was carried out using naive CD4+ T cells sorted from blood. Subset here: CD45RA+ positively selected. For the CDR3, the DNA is TGTGCCAGCAGCCTGGGCAGGGAGACCGGGGAGCTGTTTTTT. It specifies CASSLGRETGELFF. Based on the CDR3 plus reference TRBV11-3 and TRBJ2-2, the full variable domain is EAGVVQSPRYKIIEKKQPVAFWCNPISGHNTLYWYLQNLGQGPELLIRYENEEAVDDSQLPKDRFSAERLKGVDSTLKIQPAELGDSAVYLCASSLGRETGELFFGEGSRLTVL.